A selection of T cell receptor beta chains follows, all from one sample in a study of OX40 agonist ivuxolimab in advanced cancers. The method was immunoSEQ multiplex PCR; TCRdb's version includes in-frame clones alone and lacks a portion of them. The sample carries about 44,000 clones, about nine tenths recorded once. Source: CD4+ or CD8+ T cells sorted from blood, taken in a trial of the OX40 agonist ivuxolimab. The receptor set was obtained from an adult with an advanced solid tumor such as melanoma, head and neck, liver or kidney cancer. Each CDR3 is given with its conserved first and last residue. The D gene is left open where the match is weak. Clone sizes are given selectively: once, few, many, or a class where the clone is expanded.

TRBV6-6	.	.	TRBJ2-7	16	CASSYSGHRSSYEQYF	TGTGCCAGCAGTTACTCGGGACACCGGAGCTCCTACGAGCAGTACTTC
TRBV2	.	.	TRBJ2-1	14	CASSAGRSYNEQFF	TGTGCCAGCAGTGCTGGGAGGTCCTACAATGAGCAGTTCTTC
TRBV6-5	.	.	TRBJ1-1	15	CASSYSVSANTEAFF	TGTGCCAGCAGTTACTCGGTATCCGCGAACACTGAAGCTTTCTTT
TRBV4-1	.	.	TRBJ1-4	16	CASSQVGFPLGEKLFF	TGCGCCAGCAGCCAAGTAGGCTTCCCGTTAGGTGAAAAACTGTTTTTT
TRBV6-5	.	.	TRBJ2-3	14	CASSRSIRWDTQYF	TGTGCCAGCAGTCGATCGATACGTTGGGATACGCAGTATTTT
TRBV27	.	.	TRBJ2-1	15	CASSSRVVGNGEQFF	TGTGCCAGCAGTTCCCGAGTGGTGGGAAATGGTGAGCAGTTCTTC
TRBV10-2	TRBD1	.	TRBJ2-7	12	CASSLTGDEQYF	TGCGCCAGCAGCCTAACAGGGGACGAGCAGTACTTC
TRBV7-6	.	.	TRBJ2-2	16	CASSSLSHTATGELFF	TGTGCCAGCAGCTCTCTCTCTCACACGGCGACCGGGGAGCTGTTTTTT
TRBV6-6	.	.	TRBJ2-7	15	CATLFIGAISYEQYF	TGTGCCACGCTGTTTATTGGCGCCATCTCCTACGAGCAGTACTTC
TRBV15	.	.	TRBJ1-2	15	CATSARRGGTYGYTF	TGTGCCACCAGCGCGAGACGAGGGGGAACCTATGGCTACACCTTC
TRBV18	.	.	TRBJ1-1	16	CASSPPSGVGYTEAFF	TGTGCCAGCTCACCACCTTCAGGGGTGGGGTACACTGAAGCTTTCTTT
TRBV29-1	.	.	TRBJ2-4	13	CSVWSSKDNIQYF	TGCAGCGTTTGGTCCTCGAAGGACAACATTCAGTACTTC
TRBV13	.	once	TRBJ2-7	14	CASSDNSRSYEQYF	TGTGCCAGCAGCGATAACAGTCGCTCCTACGAGCAGTACTTC
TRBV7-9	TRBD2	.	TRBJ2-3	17	CASSLVLAGGGTDTQYF	TGTGCCAGCAGCTTAGTACTAGCGGGAGGAGGGACAGATACGCAGTATTTT
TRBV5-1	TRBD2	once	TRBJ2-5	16	CASSRDGLADKETQYF	TGCGCCAGCAGCAGGGATGGACTAGCGGATAAAGAGACCCAGTACTTC
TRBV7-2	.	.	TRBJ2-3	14	CASSPLVVPDTQYF	TGTGCCAGCAGCCCCCTCGTAGTCCCAGATACGCAGTATTTT
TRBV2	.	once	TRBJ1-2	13	CASRGDHSYGYTF	TGTGCCAGCAGGGGAGATCACAGCTATGGCTACACCTTC
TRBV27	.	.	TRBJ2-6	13	CASSLSGANVLTF	TGTGCCAGCAGTTTATCTGGGGCCAACGTCCTGACTTTC
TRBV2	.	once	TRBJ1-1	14	CASSEGLLSTEAFF	TGTGCCAGCAGTGAAGGTCTTTTGAGTACTGAAGCTTTCTTT
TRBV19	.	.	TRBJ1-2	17	CASSSGSILEANYGYTF	TGTGCCAGTAGTTCCGGATCAATTCTCGAAGCTAACTATGGCTACACCTTC
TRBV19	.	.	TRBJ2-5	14	CASSIPGIQETQYF	TGTGCCAGTAGCATTCCCGGGATTCAAGAGACCCAGTACTTC
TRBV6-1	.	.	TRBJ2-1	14	CASSYPRGYNEQFF	TGTGCCAGCAGCTATCCGAGGGGCTACAATGAGCAGTTCTTC
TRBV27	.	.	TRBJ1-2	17	CASTHLGDISDNYGYTF	TGTGCCAGCACCCATTTAGGGGATATTTCGGATAACTATGGCTACACCTTC
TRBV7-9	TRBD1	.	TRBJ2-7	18	CASSAFTHGGTGRPEQYF	TGTGCCAGCAGCGCTTTCACCCATGGGGGGACAGGCCGTCCCGAGCAGTACTTC
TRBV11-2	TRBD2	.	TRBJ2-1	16	CASSLWGGRQGNEQFF	TGTGCCAGCAGCTTATGGGGCGGGAGACAAGGGAATGAGCAGTTCTTC
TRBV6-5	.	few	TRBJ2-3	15	CASSAGPDNTDTQYF	TGTGCCAGCAGTGCCGGGCCAGACAACACAGATACGCAGTATTTT
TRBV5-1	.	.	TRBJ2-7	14	CASSLGLLIYEQYF	TGCGCCAGCAGCTTGGGGCTGCTCATCTACGAGCAGTACTTC
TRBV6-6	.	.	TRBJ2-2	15	CASSYSIWDTGELFF	TGTGCCAGCAGTTACTCGATCTGGGACACCGGGGAGCTGTTTTTT
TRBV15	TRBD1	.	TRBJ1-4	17	CATSGGTGGLTNEKLFF	TGTGCCACCAGCGGAGGGACAGGGGGACTGACTAATGAAAAACTGTTTTTT
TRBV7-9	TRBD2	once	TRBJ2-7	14	CASTPSGQAYEQYF	TGTGCCAGCACCCCTAGCGGACAAGCCTACGAGCAGTACTTC
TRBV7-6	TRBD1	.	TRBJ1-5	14	CASSRDRGNQPQHF	TGTGCCAGCAGCAGGGACAGGGGCAATCAGCCCCAGCATTTT
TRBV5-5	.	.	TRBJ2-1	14	CASSTGNSYNEQFF	TGTGCCAGCAGTACAGGGAATTCCTACAATGAGCAGTTCTTC
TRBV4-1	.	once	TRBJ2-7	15	CASSLPGGYRDEQYF	TGCGCCAGCAGCCTCCCTGGGGGGTATCGGGACGAGCAGTACTTC
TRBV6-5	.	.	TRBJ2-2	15	CASSYSVGPPGELFF	TGTGCCAGCAGTTACTCGGTTGGACCCCCCGGGGAGCTGTTTTTT
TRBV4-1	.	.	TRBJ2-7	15	CASSQNVDRTYEQYF	TGCGCCAGCAGCCAAAATGTGGACAGAACTTACGAGCAGTACTTC
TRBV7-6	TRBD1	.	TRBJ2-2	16	CASSLSDRGPAGELFF	TGTGCCAGCAGCTTAAGTGACAGGGGGCCGGCCGGGGAGCTGTTTTTT
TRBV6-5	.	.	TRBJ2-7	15	CASSYRDVGFYEQYF	TGTGCCAGCAGTTACAGGGACGTAGGCTTCTATGAGCAGTACTTC